The entry that follows covers one T cell receptor (beta chain) sequence. Its antigen is currently unknown. The time point: week 3, after first cycle of checkpoint inhibitor. Samples come from before therapy and from week 3 after the first blockade cycle. Patients with prior systemic cancer treatment, concomitant immunosuppressants, or other active malignancies were excluded. Profiling relied on immunoSEQ multiplex PCR, and the TCRdb table lists in-frame clones only, not all of them. This table holds about 5,600 clones, roughly 82% found once. The sample originates from a study of blood T cell dynamics during melanoma immunotherapy. On the study more broadly: Patients with metastatic melanoma got pembrolizumab or nivolumab-ipilimumab as first-line care.

General study results and limits: Disease-control patients' PBMC repertoires became either more clonal or more diverse at W3.

The ends lost 5 bases at V and 2 bases at J; junction bases unmatched: 6. The CDR3 is made up of 14 amino acids. Per the germline V gene, CDR1 is SEHNR and CDR2 is FQNEAQ (reference sequence). The receptor's source is a human donor with melanoma. Some clones in this sample may be carry-over from other donors' samples. The chain joins TRBV7-9 to TRBJ2-7, with TRBD1 matching over 7 bases. This sample comprised blood, obtained from a patient treated with checkpoint blockade. In nucleotides, the CDR3 is TGTGCCAGCAGCCGGGTCCAGGGGGCCTACGAGCAGTACTTC. This sequence encodes CASSRVQGAYEQYF.